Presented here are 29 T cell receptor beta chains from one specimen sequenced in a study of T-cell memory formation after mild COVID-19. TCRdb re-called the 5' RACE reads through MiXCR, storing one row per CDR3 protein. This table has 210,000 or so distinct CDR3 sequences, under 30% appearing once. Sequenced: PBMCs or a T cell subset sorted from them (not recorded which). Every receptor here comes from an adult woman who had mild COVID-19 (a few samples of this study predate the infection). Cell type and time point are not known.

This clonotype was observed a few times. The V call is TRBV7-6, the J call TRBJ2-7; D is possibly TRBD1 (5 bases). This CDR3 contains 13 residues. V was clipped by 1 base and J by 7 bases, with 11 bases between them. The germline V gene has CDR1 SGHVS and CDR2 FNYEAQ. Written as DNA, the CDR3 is TGTGCCAGCAGCTTAGAGGCTGCAGGGGAGCAGTACTTC. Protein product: CASSLEAAGEQYF.

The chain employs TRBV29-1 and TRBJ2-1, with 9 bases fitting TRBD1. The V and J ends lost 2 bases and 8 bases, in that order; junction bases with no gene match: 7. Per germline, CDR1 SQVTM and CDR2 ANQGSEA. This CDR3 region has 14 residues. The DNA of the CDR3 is TGCAGCGTTGAAAGGGGTACAGGGGGCTATGAGCAGTTCTTC. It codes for CSVERGTGGYEQFF.

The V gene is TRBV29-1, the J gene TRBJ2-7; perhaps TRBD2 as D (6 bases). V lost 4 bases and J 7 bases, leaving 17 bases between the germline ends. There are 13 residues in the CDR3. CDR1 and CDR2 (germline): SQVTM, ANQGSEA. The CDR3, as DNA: TGCAGCGTTGTCGGGAGAAACGGTCAGGAGCAGTACTTC. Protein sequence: CSVVGRNGQEQYF.

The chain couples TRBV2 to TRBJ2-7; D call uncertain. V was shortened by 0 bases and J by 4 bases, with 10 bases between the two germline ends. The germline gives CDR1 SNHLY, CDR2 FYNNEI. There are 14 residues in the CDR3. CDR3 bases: TGTGCCAGCAGTGAAGCACAGCCCACTTACGAGCAGTACTTC. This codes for CASSEAQPTYEQYF.

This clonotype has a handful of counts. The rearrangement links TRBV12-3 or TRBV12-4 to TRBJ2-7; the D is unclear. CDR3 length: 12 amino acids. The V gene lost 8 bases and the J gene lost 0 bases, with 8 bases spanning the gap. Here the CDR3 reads CASSALSYEQYF. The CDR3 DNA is TGTGCCAGCTCCGCCCTCTCCTACGAGCAGTACTTC.

The CDR3, as DNA: TGCAGTGCTACACAGGGTAGCGGGCAAAACATTCAGTACTTC. It encodes CSATQGSGQNIQYF. The V call is TRBV20-1, the J call TRBJ2-4, with D perhaps matching TRBD2 (7 bases). CDR1 DFQATT and CDR2 SNEGSKA come from the germline V gene (reference sequence). CDR3 size: 14 residues. V was trimmed by 4 bases and J by 5 bases, leaving 15 bases between them.

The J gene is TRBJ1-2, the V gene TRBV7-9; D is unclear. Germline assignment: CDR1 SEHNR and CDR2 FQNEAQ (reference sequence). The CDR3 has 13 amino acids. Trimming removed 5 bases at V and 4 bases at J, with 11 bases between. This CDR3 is CASSTDGPYGYTF. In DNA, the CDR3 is TGTGCCAGCAGCACCGACGGACCCTATGGCTACACCTTC.

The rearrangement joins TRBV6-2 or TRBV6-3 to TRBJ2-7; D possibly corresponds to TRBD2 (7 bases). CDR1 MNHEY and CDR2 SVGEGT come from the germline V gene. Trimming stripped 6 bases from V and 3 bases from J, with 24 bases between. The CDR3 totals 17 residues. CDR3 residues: CASSREGLTGASYEQYF. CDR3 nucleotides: TGTGCCAGCAGCCGCGAGGGACTAACGGGGGCGAGCTACGAGCAGTACTTC.

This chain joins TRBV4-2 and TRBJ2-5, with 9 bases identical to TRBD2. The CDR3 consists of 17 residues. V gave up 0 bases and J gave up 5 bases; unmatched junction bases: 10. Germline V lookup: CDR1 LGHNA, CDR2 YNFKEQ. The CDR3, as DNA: TGTGCCAGCAGCCAAGATTTTGCGGGAGGGGTAAGGGAGACCCAGTACTTC. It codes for CASSQDFAGGVRETQYF.

The CDR3 is CASSVGGDEQFF. CDR3 coding DNA: TGTGCCAGCAGCGTTGGCGGGGATGAGCAGTTCTTC. This sequence joins TRBV9 and TRBJ2-1; TRBD2 is a possible D gene (6 bases). The ends were cut back, 2 bases at V and 8 bases at J, with 8 bases in the middle. The CDR3 length is 12 residues. CDR1 and CDR2 (germline): SGDLS, YYNGEE.

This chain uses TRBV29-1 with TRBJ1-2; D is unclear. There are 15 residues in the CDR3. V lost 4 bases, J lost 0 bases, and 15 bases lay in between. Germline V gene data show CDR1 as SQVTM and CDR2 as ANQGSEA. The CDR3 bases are TGCAGCGTTGTGGGATCTCTTAACTCTAACTATGGCTACACCTTC. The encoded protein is CSVVGSLNSNYGYTF.

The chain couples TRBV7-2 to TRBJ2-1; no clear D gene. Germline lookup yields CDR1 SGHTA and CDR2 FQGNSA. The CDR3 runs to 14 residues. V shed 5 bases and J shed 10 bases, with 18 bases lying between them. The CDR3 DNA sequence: TGTGCCAGCAGCGCGCTAGATAATCTAGGGGAGCAGTTCTTC. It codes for CASSALDNLGEQFF.

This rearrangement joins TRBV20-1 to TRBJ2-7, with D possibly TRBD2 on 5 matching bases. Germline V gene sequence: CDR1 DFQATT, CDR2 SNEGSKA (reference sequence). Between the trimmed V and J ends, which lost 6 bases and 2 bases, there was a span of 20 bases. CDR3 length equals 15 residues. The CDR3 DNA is TGCAGTGCCTCCCCAGAACTAGTCCGAACCTACGAGCAGTACTTC. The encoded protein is CSASPELVRTYEQYF.

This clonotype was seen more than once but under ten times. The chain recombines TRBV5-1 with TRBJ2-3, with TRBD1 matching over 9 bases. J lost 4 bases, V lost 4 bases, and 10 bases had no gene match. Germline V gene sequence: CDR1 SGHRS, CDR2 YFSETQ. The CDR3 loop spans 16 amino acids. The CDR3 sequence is CASSNGQGTGADTQYF. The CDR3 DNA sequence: TGCGCCAGCAGCAACGGACAGGGGACGGGGGCAGATACGCAGTATTTT. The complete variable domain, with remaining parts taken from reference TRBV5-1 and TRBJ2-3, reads KAGVTQTPRYLIKTRGQQVTLSCSPISGHRSVSWYQQTPGQGLQFLFEYFSETQRNKGNFPGRFSGRQFSNSRSEMNVSTLELGDSALYLCASSNGQGTGADTQYFGPGTRLTVL.

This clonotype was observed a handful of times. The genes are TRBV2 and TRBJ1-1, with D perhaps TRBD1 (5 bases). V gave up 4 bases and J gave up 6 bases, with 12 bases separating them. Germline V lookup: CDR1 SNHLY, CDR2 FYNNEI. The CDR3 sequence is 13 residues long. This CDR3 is CASSVGGRAEAFF. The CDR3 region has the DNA TGTGCCAGCAGTGTGGGGGGGAGAGCTGAAGCTTTCTTT.

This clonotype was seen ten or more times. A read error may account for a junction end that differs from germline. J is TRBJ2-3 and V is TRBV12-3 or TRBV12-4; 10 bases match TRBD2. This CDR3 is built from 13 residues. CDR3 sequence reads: CASSLGLADTQYF. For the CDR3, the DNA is TGTGCCAGTAGTTTGGGACTAGCGGATACGCAGTATTTT.

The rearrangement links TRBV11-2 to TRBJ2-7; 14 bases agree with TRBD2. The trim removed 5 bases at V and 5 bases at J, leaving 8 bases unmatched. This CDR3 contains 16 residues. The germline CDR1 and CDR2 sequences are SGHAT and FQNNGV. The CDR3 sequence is CASSRSGLAGVDEQYF. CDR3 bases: TGTGCCAGCAGCCGATCGGGACTAGCGGGAGTTGACGAGCAGTACTTC.

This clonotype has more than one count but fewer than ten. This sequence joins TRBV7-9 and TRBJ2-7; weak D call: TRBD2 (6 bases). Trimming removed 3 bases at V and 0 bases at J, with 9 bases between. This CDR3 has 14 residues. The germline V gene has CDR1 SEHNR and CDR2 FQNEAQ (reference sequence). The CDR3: CASSFGGNSYEQYF. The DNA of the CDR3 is TGTGCCAGCAGCTTTGGGGGGAACTCCTACGAGCAGTACTTC.

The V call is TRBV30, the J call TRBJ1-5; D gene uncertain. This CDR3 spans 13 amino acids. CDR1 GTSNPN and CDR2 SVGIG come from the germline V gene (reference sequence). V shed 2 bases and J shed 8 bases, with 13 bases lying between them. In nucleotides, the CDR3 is TGTGCCTGGAGTTGGGCGTCCGGCGAGCCCCAGCATTTT. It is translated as CAWSWASGEPQHF.

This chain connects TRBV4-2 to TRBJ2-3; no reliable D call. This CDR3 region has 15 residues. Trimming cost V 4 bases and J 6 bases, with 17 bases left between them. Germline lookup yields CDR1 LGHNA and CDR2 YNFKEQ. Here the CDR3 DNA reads TGTGCCAGCAGCCGCCAGGACGGCGAGACGGATACGCAGTATTTT. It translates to CASSRQDGETDTQYF.

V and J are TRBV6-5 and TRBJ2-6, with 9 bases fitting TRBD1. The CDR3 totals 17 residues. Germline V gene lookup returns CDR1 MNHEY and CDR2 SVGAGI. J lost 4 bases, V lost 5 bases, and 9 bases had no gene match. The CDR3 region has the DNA TGTGCCAGCAGTCCTTTCCGGACAGGGGTCGGGGCCAACGTCCTGACTTTC. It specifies CASSPFRTGVGANVLTF.

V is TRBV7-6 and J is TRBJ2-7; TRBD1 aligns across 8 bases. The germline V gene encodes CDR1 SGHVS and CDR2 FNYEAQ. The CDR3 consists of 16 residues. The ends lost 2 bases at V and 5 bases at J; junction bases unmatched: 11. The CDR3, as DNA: TGTGCCAGCAGCTTATACCAAGACAGGGGTTCGGACGAGCAGTACTTC. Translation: CASSLYQDRGSDEQYF.

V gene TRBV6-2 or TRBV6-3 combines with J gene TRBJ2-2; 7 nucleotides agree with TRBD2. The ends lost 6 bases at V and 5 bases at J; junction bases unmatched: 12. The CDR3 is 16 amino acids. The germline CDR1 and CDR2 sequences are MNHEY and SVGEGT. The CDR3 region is CASRLGKIAGTGELFF. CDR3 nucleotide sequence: TGTGCCAGCAGACTCGGAAAGATAGCGGGTACCGGGGAGCTGTTTTTT.

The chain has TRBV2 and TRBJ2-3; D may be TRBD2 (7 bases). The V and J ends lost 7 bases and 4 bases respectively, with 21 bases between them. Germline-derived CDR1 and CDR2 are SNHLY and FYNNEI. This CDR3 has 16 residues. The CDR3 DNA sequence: TGTGCCAGCACGCAAGAGGGGGGGCCGTTCTCAGATACGCAGTATTTT. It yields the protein CASTQEGGPFSDTQYF.

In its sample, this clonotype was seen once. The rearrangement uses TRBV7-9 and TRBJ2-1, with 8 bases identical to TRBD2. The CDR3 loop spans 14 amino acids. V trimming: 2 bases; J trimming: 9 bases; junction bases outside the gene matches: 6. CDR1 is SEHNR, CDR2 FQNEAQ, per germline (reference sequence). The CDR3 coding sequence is TGTGCCAGCAGCTTATCGCGGGGGGAGGCTGAGCAGTTCTTC. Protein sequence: CASSLSRGEAEQFF.

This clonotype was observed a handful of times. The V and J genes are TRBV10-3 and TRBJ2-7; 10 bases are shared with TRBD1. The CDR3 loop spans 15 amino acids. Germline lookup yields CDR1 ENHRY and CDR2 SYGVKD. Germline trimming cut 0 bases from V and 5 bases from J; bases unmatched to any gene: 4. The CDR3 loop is CAISESRDRGNEQYF. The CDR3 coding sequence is TGTGCCATCAGTGAGTCGCGGGACAGGGGTAACGAGCAGTACTTC.

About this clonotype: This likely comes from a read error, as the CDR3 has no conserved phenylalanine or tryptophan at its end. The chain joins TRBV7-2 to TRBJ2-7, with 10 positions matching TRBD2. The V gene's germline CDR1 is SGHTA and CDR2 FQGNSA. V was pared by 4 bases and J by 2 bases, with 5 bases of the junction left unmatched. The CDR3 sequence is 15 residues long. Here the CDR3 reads CASSSSGSPPYEQYL. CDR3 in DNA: TGTGCCAGCAGCTCTAGCGGGAGTCCCCCCTACGAGCAGTACCTC.

The CDR3 loop is CASSLGPRDSNEKLFF. CDR3 bases: TGTGCCAGCAGCTTGGGCCCAAGGGACAGCAATGAAAAACTGTTTTTT. The chain is built from TRBV5-5 and TRBJ1-4; the match to TRBD1 covers 7 bases. The length of the CDR3 is 16 residues. The V gene's germline CDR1 is SGHKS and CDR2 YYEKEE (reference sequence). Trimming removed 0 bases from V and 5 bases from J; junction bases left unmatched: 7.

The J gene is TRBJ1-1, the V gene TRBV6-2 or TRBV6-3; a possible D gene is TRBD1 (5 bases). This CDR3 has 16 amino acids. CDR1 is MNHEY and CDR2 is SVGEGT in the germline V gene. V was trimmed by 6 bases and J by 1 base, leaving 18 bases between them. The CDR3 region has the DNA TGTGCCAGCAGACCGACGGGGACCCTGGGGAACACTGAAGCTTTCTTT. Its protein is CASRPTGTLGNTEAFF.